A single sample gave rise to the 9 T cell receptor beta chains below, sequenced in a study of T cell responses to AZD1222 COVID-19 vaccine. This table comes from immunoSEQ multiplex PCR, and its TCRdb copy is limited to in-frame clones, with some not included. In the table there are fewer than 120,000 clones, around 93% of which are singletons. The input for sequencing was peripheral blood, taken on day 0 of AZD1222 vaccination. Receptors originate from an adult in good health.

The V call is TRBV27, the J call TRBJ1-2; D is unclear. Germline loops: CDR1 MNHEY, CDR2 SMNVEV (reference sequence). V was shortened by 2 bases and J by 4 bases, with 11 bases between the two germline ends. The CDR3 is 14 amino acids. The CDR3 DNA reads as TGTGCCAGCAGTTTAAAGGCAGGATTCTATGGCTACACCTTC. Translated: CASSLKAGFYGYTF.

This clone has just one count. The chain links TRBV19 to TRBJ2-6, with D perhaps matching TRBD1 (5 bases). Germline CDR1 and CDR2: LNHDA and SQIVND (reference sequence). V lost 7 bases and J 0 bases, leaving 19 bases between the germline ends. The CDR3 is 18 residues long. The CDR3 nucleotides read TGTGCCAGTATGGCCCCCGGCAGGGTGGTCTCTGGGGCCAACGTCCTGACTTTC. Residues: CASMAPGRVVSGANVLTF.

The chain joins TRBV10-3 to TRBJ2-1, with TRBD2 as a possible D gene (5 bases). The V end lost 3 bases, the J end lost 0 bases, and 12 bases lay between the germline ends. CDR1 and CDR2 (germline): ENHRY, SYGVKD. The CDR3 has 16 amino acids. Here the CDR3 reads CAISDKEVVSYNEQFF. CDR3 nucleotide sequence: TGTGCCATCAGTGACAAGGAGGTCGTCTCCTACAATGAGCAGTTCTTC.

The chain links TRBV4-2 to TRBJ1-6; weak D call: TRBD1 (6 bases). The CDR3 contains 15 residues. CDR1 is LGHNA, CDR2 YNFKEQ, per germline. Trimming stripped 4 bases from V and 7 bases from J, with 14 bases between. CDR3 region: CASSPDRDKNSPLHF. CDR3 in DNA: TGTGCCAGCAGCCCTGATAGGGACAAAAATTCACCCCTCCACTTT.

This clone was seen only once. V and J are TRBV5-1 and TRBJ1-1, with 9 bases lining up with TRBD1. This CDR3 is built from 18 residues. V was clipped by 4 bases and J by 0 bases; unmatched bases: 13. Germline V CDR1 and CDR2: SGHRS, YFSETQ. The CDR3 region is CASSNPRAGQGLNTEAFF. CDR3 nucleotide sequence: TGCGCCAGCAGCAACCCGAGGGCGGGACAGGGTTTGAACACTGAAGCTTTCTTT.

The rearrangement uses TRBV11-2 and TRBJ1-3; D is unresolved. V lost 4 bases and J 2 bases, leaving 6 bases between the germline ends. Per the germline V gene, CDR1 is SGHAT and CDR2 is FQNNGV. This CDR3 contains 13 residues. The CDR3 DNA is TGTGCCAGCAGCTGGGATACTGGAAACACCATATATTTT. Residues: CASSWDTGNTIYF.

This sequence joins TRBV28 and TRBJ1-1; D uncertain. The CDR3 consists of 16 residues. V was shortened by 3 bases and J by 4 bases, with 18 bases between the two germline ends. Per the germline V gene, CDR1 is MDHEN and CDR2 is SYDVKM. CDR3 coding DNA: TGTGCCAGCAGTTTCCGCGACCGAACAACCAGCACTGAAGCTTTCTTT. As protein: CASSFRDRTTSTEAFF.

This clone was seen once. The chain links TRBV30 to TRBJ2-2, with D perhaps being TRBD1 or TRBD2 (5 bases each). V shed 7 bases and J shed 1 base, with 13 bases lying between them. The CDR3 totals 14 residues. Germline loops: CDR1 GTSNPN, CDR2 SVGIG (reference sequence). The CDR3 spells CASPGRKNTGELFF. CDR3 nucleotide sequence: TGTGCCTCCCCGGGACGGAAGAACACCGGGGAGCTGTTTTTT.

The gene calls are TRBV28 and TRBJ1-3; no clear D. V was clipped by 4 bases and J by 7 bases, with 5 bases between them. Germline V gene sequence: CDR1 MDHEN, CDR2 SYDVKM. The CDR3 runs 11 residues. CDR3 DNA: TGTGCCAGCAGTTCGGATAACACCATATATTTT. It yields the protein CASSSDNTIYF.